Below, 18 T cell receptor beta chains from the same sample are listed, as sequenced in a study of T cell responses to AZD1222 COVID-19 vaccine. Profiled with immunoSEQ multiplex PCR; TCRdb holds only in-frame clones, not every one. The sample yields roughly 150,000 clones, about nine tenths seen once. Sample: peripheral blood, taken on day 0 of AZD1222 vaccination. All receptors derive from an adult in good health.

The chain uses TRBV6-5 and TRBJ1-5; D is uncertain. V gave up 4 bases and J gave up 4 bases, with 11 bases separating them. CDR3 length equals 14 residues. The germline CDR1 and CDR2 sequences are MNHEY and SVGAGI. The DNA of the CDR3 is TGTGCCAGCAGTTCCCTCCGGTGGAATCAGCCCCAGCATTTT. It specifies CASSSLRWNQPQHF.

CDR3 bases: TGTGCCACCAGTGATTATCCGGGCGGTAAAAACATTCAGTACTTC. This gives the protein CATSDYPGGKNIQYF. The chain uses TRBV24-1 and TRBJ2-4; D is undetermined. The V gene's germline CDR1 is KGHDR and CDR2 SFDVKD. This CDR3 spans 15 amino acids. Trimming stripped 2 bases from V and 4 bases from J, with 11 bases between.

The chain employs TRBV5-1 and TRBJ1-1, with 8 bases that match TRBD1. Trimming cost V 5 bases and J 4 bases; bases outside gene matches: 10. The CDR3 spans 15 residues. CDR1 is SGHRS and CDR2 is YFSETQ in the germline V gene. CDR3 amino acids: CASSLTGVRGTEAFF. The DNA of the CDR3 is TGCGCCAGCAGTTTGACAGGGGTACGCGGCACTGAAGCTTTCTTT.

This clone appeared a few times. The chain recombines TRBV6-4 with TRBJ2-2, with unresolved D. CDR3 length: 13 amino acids. V was trimmed by 2 bases and J by 5 bases, leaving 6 bases between them. Per the germline V gene, CDR1 is MRHNA and CDR2 is SNTAGT. The CDR3 nucleotides are TGTGCCAGCAGTGACGGCGAAACCGGGGAGCTGTTTTTT. Amino acids: CASSDGETGELFF.

This rearrangement joins TRBV3-1 (or the pseudogene TRBV3-2) to TRBJ1-6; D unresolved. The CDR3 is made up of 14 amino acids. Germline lookup yields CDR1 LGHDT and CDR2 YNNKEL (reference sequence). Trimming removed 0 bases from V and 8 bases from J, with 8 bases in between. The CDR3 here is CASSQDLDYSPLHF. In nucleotides, the CDR3 is TGTGCCAGCAGCCAAGATTTGGATTATTCACCCCTCCACTTT.

The gene calls are TRBV10-3 and TRBJ2-7, with D uncertain. Trimming left V 0 bases short and J 6 bases short, with 3 bases between. The CDR3 consists of 11 residues. Germline V CDR1 and CDR2: ENHRY, SYGVKD. In DNA, the CDR3 is TGTGCCATCAGTGAGTCTGGCGAGCAGTACTTC. This codes for CAISESGEQYF.

This chain links TRBV5-1 with TRBJ2-5; 8 positions agree with TRBD1. This CDR3 comprises 15 residues. Germline CDR1 is SGHRS and CDR2 is YFSETQ. The J segment lost 4 bases and the V segment lost 1 base, leaving 6 bases of the junction unmatched. In DNA form, the CDR3 reads TGCGCCAGCAGCTTGCAACAGGGGGAGCGAGAGACCCAGTACTTC. This sequence encodes CASSLQQGERETQYF.

This clone occurred once. This sequence joins TRBV2 and TRBJ2-7; 8 positions match TRBD1. The length of the CDR3 is 15 residues. CDR1 and CDR2 from the germline V gene are SNHLY and FYNNEI. With V trimmed by 0 bases and J by 6 bases, 7 bases remained unmatched. CDR3 in amino acids: CASSEAPQGAREQYF. In DNA, the CDR3 is TGTGCCAGCAGTGAAGCGCCCCAGGGGGCTCGCGAGCAGTACTTC.

V and J are TRBV15 and TRBJ2-1; D remains unclear. Germline V gene lookup returns CDR1 LNHNV and CDR2 YYDKDF (reference sequence). The CDR3 is 15 residues long. Deletions cut 3 bases from V and 10 bases from J, with 19 bases between. CDR3 residues: CATSRGTSALWEQFF. CDR3 nucleotides: TGTGCCACCAGCAGGGGAACCTCGGCCCTGTGGGAGCAGTTCTTC.

The J gene is TRBJ1-6, the V gene TRBV7-3, with TRBD1 matching over 8 bases. The CDR3 loop spans 15 amino acids. Trimming at V came to 5 bases and at J to 2 bases, leaving 2 bases not matched to a gene. The V gene's germline CDR1 is SGHTA and CDR2 FQGTGA. The CDR3 loop is CASSLQGAYNSPLHF. CDR3 bases: TGTGCCAGCAGCCTACAGGGGGCCTATAATTCACCCCTCCACTTT.

The chain carries TRBV7-9 and TRBJ2-5; perhaps TRBD1 as D (5 bases). V was trimmed by 2 bases and J by 1 base, leaving 17 bases between them. Per germline, CDR1 SEHNR and CDR2 FQNEAQ (reference sequence). The length of the CDR3 is 17 residues. The CDR3 spells CASSLNSGKGLQETQYF. The CDR3 DNA reads TGTGCCAGCAGCTTAAACTCAGGGAAGGGCCTCCAAGAGACCCAGTACTTC.

The chain joins TRBV24-1 to TRBJ1-5, with D possibly matching TRBD1 (5 bases). The CDR3 is 17 amino acids. Germline CDR1 reads KGHDR; CDR2 reads SFDVKD. V was trimmed by 2 bases and J by 0 bases, leaving 13 bases between them. This chain's CDR3 is CATSDSRGPYSNQPQHF. The DNA of the CDR3 is TGTGCCACCAGTGATTCCCGGGGCCCTTATAGCAATCAGCCCCAGCATTTT.

The V and J genes are TRBV7-2 and TRBJ2-7; D call uncertain. Germline V gene sequence: CDR1 SGHTA, CDR2 FQGNSA. The germline V and J ends were trimmed by 5 bases and 6 bases, with 23 bases remaining between them. This CDR3 comprises 16 residues. The CDR3 nucleotides are TGTGCCAGCAGCACCGGCCCTCCGGGTCTCACCCTCGAGCAGTACTTC. This codes for CASSTGPPGLTLEQYF.

The rearrangement links TRBV5-4 to TRBJ2-1, with D possibly matching TRBD2 (6 bases). Looked up from germline, CDR1 is SGHNT and CDR2 is YYREEE (reference sequence). V was cut by 1 base and J by 3 bases, with 11 bases left in between. This CDR3 region has 15 residues. The CDR3 loop reads CASSLSGRIYNEQFF. Here the CDR3 DNA reads TGTGCCAGCAGCTTGTCAGGGAGGATCTACAATGAGCAGTTCTTC.

This rearrangement joins TRBV5-4 to TRBJ2-5; 10 bases agree with TRBD2. From germline, CDR1 is SGHNT and CDR2 YYREEE (reference sequence). The CDR3 has 17 amino acids. Germline trimming cut 0 bases from V and 2 bases from J; bases unmatched to any gene: 7. DNA for the CDR3: TGTGCCAGCAGCTTGGCGAGGACTAGCGGACGACAAGAGACCCAGTACTTC. This sequence encodes CASSLARTSGRQETQYF.

This clone has only a few counts. The J gene is TRBJ1-3, the V gene TRBV7-8; 7 nucleotides agree with TRBD1. The CDR3 runs 17 residues. J was trimmed by 4 bases and V by 5 bases; bases with no gene match: 14. Germline CDR1 SGHVS, CDR2 FQNEAQ. CDR3 residues: CASSPRTGAVMGNTIYF. The CDR3 coding sequence is TGTGCCAGCAGCCCGAGGACAGGCGCTGTGATGGGAAACACCATATATTTT.

This rearrangement joins TRBV10-3 to TRBJ1-1, with D uncertain. V was trimmed by 2 bases and J by 5 bases, leaving 6 bases between them. The length of the CDR3 is 12 residues. CDR1 and CDR2 from the germline V gene are ENHRY and SYGVKD. This CDR3 is CAISEALTEAFF. The CDR3 DNA sequence: TGTGCCATCAGTGAGGCTTTGACTGAAGCTTTCTTT.

In its sample, this clone was seen a few times. The CDR3 nucleotides are TGTGCCAGCAGCTTTGGGTTAAACTATGGCTACACCTTC. Protein product: CASSFGLNYGYTF. The gene calls are TRBV11-2 and TRBJ1-2; D is unresolved. Germline CDR1 SGHAT, CDR2 FQNNGV. Deletions cut 3 bases from V and 2 bases from J, with 7 bases between. This CDR3 comprises 13 residues.